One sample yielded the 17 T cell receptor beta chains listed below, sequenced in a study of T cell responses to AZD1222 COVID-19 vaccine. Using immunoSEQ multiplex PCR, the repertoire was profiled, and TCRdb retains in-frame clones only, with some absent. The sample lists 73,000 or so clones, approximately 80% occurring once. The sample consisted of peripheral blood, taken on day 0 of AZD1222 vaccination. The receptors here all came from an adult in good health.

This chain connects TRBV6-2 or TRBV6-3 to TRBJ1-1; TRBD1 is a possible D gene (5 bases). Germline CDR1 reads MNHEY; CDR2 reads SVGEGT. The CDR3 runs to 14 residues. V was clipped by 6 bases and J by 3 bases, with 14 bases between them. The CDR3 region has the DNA TGTGCCAGCAGCAAACAGGTCGGGGACACTGAAGCTTTCTTT. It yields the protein CASSKQVGDTEAFF.

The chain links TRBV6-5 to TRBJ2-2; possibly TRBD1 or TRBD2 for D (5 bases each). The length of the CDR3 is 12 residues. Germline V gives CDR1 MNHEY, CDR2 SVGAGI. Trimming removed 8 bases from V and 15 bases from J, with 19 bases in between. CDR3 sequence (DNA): TGTGCCAGCGGGGTTTCAGGGATGGGGGTGTTTTTT. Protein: CASGVSGMGVFF.

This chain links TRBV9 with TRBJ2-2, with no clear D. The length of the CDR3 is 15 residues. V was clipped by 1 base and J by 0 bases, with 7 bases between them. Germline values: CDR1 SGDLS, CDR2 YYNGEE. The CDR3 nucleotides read TGTGCCAGCAGCGTACGGCAGACGAACACCGGGGAGCTGTTTTTT. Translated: CASSVRQTNTGELFF.

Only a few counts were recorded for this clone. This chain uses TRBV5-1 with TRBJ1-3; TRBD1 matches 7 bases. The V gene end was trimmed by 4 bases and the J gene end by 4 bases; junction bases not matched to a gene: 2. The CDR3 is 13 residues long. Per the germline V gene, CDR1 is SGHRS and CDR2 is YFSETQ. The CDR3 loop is CASSVGQGNTIYF. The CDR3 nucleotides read TGCGCCAGCAGCGTGGGACAGGGAAACACCATATATTTT.

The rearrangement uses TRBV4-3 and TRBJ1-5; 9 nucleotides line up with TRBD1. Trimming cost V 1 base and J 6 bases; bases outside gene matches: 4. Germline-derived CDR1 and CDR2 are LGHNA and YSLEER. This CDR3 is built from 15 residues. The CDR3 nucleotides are TGCGCCAGCAGCCAAGTACAGGGGGCTGGTCAGCCCCAGCATTTT. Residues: CASSQVQGAGQPQHF.

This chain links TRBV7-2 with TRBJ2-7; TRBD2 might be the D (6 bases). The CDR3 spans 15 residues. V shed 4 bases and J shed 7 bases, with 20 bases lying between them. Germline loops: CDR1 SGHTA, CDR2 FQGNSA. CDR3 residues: CASSSAGGPTSEQYF. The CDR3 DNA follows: TGTGCCAGCAGCTCTGCCGGGGGTCCTACTAGTGAGCAGTACTTC.

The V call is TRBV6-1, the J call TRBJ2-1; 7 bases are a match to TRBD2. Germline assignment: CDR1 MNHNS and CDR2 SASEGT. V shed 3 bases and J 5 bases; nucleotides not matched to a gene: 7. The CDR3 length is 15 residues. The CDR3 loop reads CASSDLGGSNNEQFF. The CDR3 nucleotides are TGTGCCAGCAGTGATTTGGGGGGGTCAAACAATGAGCAGTTCTTC.

Written as DNA, the CDR3 is TGTGCCAGCAGCCGCCTAGTAGGGCAGCCCTATGGCTACACCTTC. This codes for CASSRLVGQPYGYTF. The chain has TRBV7-8 and TRBJ1-2; D gene ambiguous. Germline loops: CDR1 SGHVS, CDR2 FQNEAQ. Trimming left V 5 bases short and J 4 bases short, with 17 bases between. This CDR3 spans 15 amino acids.

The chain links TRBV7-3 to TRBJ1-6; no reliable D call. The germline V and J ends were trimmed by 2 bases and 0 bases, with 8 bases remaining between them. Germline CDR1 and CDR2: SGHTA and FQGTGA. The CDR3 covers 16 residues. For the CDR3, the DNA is TGTGCCAGCAGCTTAGGAGGGAGCTCCTATAATTCACCCCTCCACTTT. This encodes CASSLGGSSYNSPLHF.

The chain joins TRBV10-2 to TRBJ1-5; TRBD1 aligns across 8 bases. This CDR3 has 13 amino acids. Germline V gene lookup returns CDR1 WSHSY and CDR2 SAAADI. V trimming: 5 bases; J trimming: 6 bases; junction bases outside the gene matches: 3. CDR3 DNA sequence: TGCGCCAGCAGTCCAGGGGGCAGTCAGCCCCAGCATTTT. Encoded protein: CASSPGGSQPQHF.

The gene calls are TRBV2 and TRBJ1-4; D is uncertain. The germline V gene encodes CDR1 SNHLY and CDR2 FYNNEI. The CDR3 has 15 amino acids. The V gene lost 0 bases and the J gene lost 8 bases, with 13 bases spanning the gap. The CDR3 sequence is CASSEADLPEEKLFF. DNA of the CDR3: TGTGCCAGCAGTGAAGCCGACCTGCCAGAGGAAAAACTGTTTTTT.

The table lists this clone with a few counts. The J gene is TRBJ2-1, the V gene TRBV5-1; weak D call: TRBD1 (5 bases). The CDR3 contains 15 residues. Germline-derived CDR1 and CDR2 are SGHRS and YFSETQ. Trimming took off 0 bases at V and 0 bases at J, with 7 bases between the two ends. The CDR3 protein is CASSLGGDSYNEQFF. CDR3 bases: TGCGCCAGCAGCTTGGGGGGCGACTCCTACAATGAGCAGTTCTTC. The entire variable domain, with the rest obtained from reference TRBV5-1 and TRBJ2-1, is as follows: KAGVTQTPRYLIKTRGQQVTLSCSPISGHRSVSWYQQTPGQGLQFLFEYFSETQRNKGNFPGRFSGRQFSNSRSEMNVSTLELGDSALYLCASSLGGDSYNEQFFGPGTRLTVL.

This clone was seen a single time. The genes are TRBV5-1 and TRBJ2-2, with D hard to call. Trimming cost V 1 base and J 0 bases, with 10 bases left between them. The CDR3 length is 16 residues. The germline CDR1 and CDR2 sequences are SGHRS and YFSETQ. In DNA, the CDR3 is TGCGCCAGCAGCTTGAACGGACCCGCGAACACCGGGGAGCTGTTTTTT. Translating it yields CASSLNGPANTGELFF.

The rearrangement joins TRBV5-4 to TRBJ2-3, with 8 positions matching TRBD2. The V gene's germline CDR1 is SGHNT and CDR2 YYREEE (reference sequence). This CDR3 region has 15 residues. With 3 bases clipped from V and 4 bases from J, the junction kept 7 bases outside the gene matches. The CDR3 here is CASSWTGGGPDTQYF. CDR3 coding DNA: TGTGCCAGCAGCTGGACGGGCGGGGGGCCAGATACGCAGTATTTT.

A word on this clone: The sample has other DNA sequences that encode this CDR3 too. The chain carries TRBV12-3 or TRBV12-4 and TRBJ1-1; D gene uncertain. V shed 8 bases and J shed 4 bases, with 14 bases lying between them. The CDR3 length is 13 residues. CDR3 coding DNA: TGTGCCAGCTCACTGCAGCCCACCACTGAAGCTTTCTTT. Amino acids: CASSLQPTTEAFF.

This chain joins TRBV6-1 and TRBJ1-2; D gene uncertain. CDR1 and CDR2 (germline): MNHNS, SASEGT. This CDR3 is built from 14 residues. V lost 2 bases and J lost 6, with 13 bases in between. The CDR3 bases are TGTGCCAGCAGTGAAAGGTGGACCCAAAATGGCTACACCTTC. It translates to CASSERWTQNGYTF.

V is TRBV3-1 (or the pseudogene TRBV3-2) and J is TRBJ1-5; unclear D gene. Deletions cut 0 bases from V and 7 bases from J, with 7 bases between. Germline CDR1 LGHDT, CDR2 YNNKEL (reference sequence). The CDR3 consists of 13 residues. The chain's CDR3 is CASSQDVRQPQHF. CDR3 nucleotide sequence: TGTGCCAGCAGCCAAGACGTGCGCCAGCCCCAGCATTTT.